This T cell receptor beta chain is from a study of response to subunit inactivated influenza vaccine. Findings and caveats of the study: T cells newly recruited by each seasonal influenza vaccination are few, the authors suggested.

This clonotype was observed at least ten times. Its antigen is as yet unknown. The CDR3 length is 14 residues. The V segment lost 5 bases and the J segment 1 base; nucleotides outside the gene matches: 3. TCRdb reprocessed the RT-PCR reads with MiXCR, giving one entry per CDR3 protein. This sample yields 530,000 or so distinct CDR3 sequences, of which 12% are seen a single time; about 10% belongs to the top ten. The chain employs TRBV12-3 or TRBV12-4 and TRBJ2-7, with 9 bases matching TRBD2. Here the sequenced sample was PBMCs from blood, taken on the day of vaccination. This TCR was recovered from a man aged 50 or older who received an inactivated influenza vaccine. Here the CDR3 DNA reads TGTGCCAGCAGTCCTAGCGGGAAGTCCTACGAGCAGTACTTC. Translation: CASSPSGKSYEQYF.